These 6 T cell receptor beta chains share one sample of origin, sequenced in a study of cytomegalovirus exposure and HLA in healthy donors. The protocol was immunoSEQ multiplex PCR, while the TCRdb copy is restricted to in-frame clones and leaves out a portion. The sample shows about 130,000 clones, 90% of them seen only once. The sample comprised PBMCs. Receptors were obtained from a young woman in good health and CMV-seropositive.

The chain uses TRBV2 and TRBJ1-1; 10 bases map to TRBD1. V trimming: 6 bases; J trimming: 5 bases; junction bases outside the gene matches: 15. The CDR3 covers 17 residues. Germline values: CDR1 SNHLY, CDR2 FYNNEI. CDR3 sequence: CASSFRDRGSRRTEAFF. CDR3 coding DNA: TGTGCCAGCAGCTTCCGGGACAGGGGCTCCAGGAGGACTGAAGCTTTCTTT.

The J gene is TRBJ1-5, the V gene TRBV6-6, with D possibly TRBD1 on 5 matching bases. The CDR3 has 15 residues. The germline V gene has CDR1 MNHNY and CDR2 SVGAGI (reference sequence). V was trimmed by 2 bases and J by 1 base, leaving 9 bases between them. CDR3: CASSYLGLSNQPQHF. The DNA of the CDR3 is TGTGCCAGCAGTTACCTGGGACTAAGCAATCAGCCCCAGCATTTT.

This chain's CDR3 is CASSLGGVNTEAFF. The CDR3 DNA reads as TGTGCCAGCAGTTTAGGAGGGGTGAACACTGAAGCTTTCTTT. This chain uses TRBV28 with TRBJ1-1; maybe TRBD1 (5 bases). V was trimmed by 2 bases and J by 0 bases, leaving 7 bases between them. Looked up from germline, CDR1 is MDHEN and CDR2 is SYDVKM. The CDR3 covers 14 residues.

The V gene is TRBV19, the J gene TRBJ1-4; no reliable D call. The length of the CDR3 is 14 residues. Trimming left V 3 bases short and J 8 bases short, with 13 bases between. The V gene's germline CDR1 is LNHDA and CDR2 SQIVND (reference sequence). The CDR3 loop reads CASSIAPASEKLFF. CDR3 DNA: TGTGCCAGTAGTATCGCCCCTGCGAGCGAAAAACTGTTTTTT. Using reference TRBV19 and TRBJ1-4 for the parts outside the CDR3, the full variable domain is DGGITQSPKYLFRKEGQNVTLSCEQNLNHDAMYWYRQDPGQGLRLIYYSQIVNDFQKGDIAEGYSVSREKKESFPLTVTSAQKNPTAFYLCASSIAPASEKLFFGSGTQLSVL.

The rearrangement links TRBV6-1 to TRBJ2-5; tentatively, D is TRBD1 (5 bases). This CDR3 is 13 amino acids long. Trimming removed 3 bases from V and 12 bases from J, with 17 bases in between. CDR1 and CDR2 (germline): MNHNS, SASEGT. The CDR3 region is CASSETSRVGEYF. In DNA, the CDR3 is TGTGCCAGCAGTGAGACATCCAGGGTGGGCGAGTACTTC.

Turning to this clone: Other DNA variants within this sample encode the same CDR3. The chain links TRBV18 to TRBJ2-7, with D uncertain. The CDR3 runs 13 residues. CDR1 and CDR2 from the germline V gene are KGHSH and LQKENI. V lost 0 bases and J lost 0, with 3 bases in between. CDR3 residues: CASSPPSSYEQYF. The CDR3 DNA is TGTGCCAGCTCACCACCTAGCTCCTACGAGCAGTACTTC.